The 15 T cell receptor beta chains below were found in one sample sequenced in a study of T cells in Graves' hyperthyroidism and ophthalmopathy. Regions amplified from RNA transcripts were the TCR beta CDR3 regions. TCR CDR3 regions were first amplified by RT-PCR with HTBI primers. TCRdb itself ran the multiplex PCR reads through MiXCR, one entry per CDR3 protein. The sample includes around 500,000 distinct CDR3 sequences, less than 25% of them seen just once. The sequencing sample was made of blood. The source is a woman aged 65 to 85 with Graves' ophthalmopathy.

The chain joins TRBV28 to TRBJ2-5, with D possibly matching TRBD2 (6 bases). CDR1 is MDHEN and CDR2 is SYDVKM in the germline V gene. V dropped 7 bases and J dropped 2 bases, with 20 bases sitting between them. The CDR3 runs 16 residues. The CDR3 DNA sequence: TGTGCCAGCATTACAGGAGGGAACGGCCCTCAAGAGACCCAGTACTTC. It specifies CASITGGNGPQETQYF.

In this sample, this clonotype turned up a few times. The chain joins TRBV11-3 to TRBJ1-4; no firm D call. Germline-derived CDR1 and CDR2 are SGHNT and YENEEA. The CDR3 runs to 16 residues. V dropped 1 base and J dropped 2 bases, with 11 bases sitting between them. Here the CDR3 reads CASSLVGSWTNEKLFF. As DNA, the CDR3 is TGTGCCAGCAGCTTAGTGGGCAGTTGGACTAATGAAAAACTGTTTTTT.

This clonotype was recorded at least ten times. This rearrangement joins TRBV7-8 to TRBJ2-1; 7 nucleotides align to TRBD1. The ends lost 6 bases at V and 0 bases at J; junction bases unmatched: 5. This CDR3 contains 15 residues. Per the germline V gene, CDR1 is SGHVS and CDR2 is FQNEAQ. In DNA form, the CDR3 reads TGTGCCAGCAGTCAGACAGGGAGCTCCTACAATGAGCAGTTCTTC. Amino acid sequence: CASSQTGSSYNEQFF.

This clonotype came up a few times. This chain uses TRBV24-1 with TRBJ1-2; D is unclear. V lost 4 bases, J lost 0 bases, and 5 bases lay in between. Germline V lookup: CDR1 KGHDR, CDR2 SFDVKD. The CDR3 sequence is 13 residues long. The CDR3 region has the DNA TGTGCCACCAGTGAACGGACTAACTATGGCTACACCTTC. Translated, it gives CATSERTNYGYTF.

The chain carries TRBV5-1 and TRBJ1-6, with D possibly matching TRBD1 (6 bases). The CDR3 is made up of 14 amino acids. Germline lookup yields CDR1 SGHRS and CDR2 YFSETQ. Trimming left V 0 bases short and J 9 bases short, with 10 bases between. The CDR3 DNA reads as TGCGCCAGCAGCTTGGACAGGGATGTTTCACCCCTCCACTTT. Its protein product is CASSLDRDVSPLHF.

The chain recombines TRBV20-1 with TRBJ2-5; D unclear. Trimming removed 0 bases at V and 1 base at J, with 12 bases between. The CDR3 runs 15 residues. Germline lookup yields CDR1 DFQATT and CDR2 SNEGSKA (reference sequence). The CDR3 sequence: CSARDLTQVQETQYF. DNA for the CDR3: TGCAGTGCTAGAGATCTTACCCAGGTCCAAGAGACCCAGTACTTC.

There are a few counts of this clonotype. The V and J genes are TRBV5-6 and TRBJ2-5, with 8 positions matching TRBD1. The CDR3 contains 14 residues. The germline CDR1 and CDR2 sequences are SGHDT and YYEEEE. Unmatched junction bases numbered 9, after V lost 4 bases and J lost 7 bases. As DNA, the CDR3 is TGTGCCAGCAGCCCTGGACAGGGATTGGGGACCCAGTACTTC. This codes for CASSPGQGLGTQYF. The whole variable domain, remainder taken from reference TRBV5-6 and TRBJ2-5, is DAGVTQSPTHLIKTRGQQVTLRCSPKSGHDTVSWYQQALGQGPQFIFQYYEEEERQRGNFPDRFSGHQFPNYSSELNVNALLLGDSALYLCASSPGQGLGTQYFGPGTRLLVL.

The table lists this clonotype with a few counts. A read error may explain this, as a much larger clone is one base away. The J gene is TRBJ2-7, the V gene TRBV24-1; maybe TRBD2 (5 bases). The CDR3 is made up of 12 amino acids. The V end lost 6 bases, the J end lost 2 bases, and 7 bases lay between the germline ends. The germline V gene has CDR1 KGHDR and CDR2 SFDVKD. Here the CDR3 reads CATSSGAYEQYF. The CDR3 nucleotides read TGTGCCACCAGTTCCGGGGCCTACGAGCAGTACTTC.

Only a few counts were recorded for this clonotype. A junction end diverges from the germline sequence, so it may reflect a read error. CDR3 region: CANSFGLADGETQYF. In nucleotides, the CDR3 is TGTGCCAACAGTTTCGGACTAGCGGACGGGGAGACCCAGTACTTC. The chain links TRBV12-3 or TRBV12-4 to TRBJ2-5; 10 bases map to TRBD2. This CDR3 is 15 amino acids long.

This clonotype was observed a few times. The chain joins TRBV28 to TRBJ1-2; TRBD1 matches 7 bases. Germline CDR1 is MDHEN and CDR2 is SYDVKM. J was trimmed by 1 base and V by 6 bases; bases with no gene match: 2. The CDR3 is made up of 13 amino acids. CDR3 sequence reads: CASRRQGNYGYTF. The CDR3 coding sequence is TGTGCCAGCAGACGACAGGGTAACTATGGCTACACCTTC.

This clonotype was detected ten times or more. This chain joins TRBV2 and TRBJ2-5, with 8 bases that match TRBD1. V shed 7 bases, J shed 3 bases, and the junction held 10 bases outside the gene matches. Germline V gives CDR1 SNHLY, CDR2 FYNNEI. This CDR3 spans 15 amino acids. The CDR3 DNA reads TGTGCCAGCACCGTGGACAGGGCGAGAGAAGAGACCCAGTACTTC. This gives the protein CASTVDRAREETQYF.

The V gene is TRBV5-1, the J gene TRBJ2-4; 8 bases are a match to TRBD1. The CDR3 runs 13 residues. The germline gives CDR1 SGHRS, CDR2 YFSETQ. The V segment lost 5 bases and the J segment 6 bases; nucleotides outside the gene matches: 4. The CDR3 sequence is CASSPGQVNIQYF. The CDR3 region has the DNA TGCGCCAGCAGTCCGGGACAGGTAAACATTCAGTACTTC.

There are many counts of this clonotype. The chain carries TRBV28 and TRBJ2-3; unclear D gene. The CDR3 is 13 residues long. In germline, CDR1 is MDHEN, CDR2 SYDVKM. With 7 bases removed from V and 4 bases from J, the gap between germline ends came to 12 bases. CDR3 sequence reads: CASKGSFPDTQYF. The CDR3 coding sequence is TGTGCCAGCAAAGGCAGTTTCCCAGATACGCAGTATTTT.

Here the CDR3 DNA reads TGTGCCAGCGGAAGCGGGGATGGCTACGAGCAGTACTTC. The encoded protein is CASGSGDGYEQYF. The chain joins TRBV28 to TRBJ2-7, with 7 bases that match TRBD2. The V and J ends lost 8 bases and 3 bases, in that order; junction bases with no gene match: 7. Per germline, CDR1 MDHEN and CDR2 SYDVKM. The CDR3 consists of 13 residues.

V is TRBV12-3 or TRBV12-4 and J is TRBJ1-2; the D is unclear. V lost 8 bases to trimming and J lost 8 bases, with 12 bases between them. The CDR3 has 11 residues. The CDR3 loop reads CASGVGGGYTF. CDR3 coding DNA: TGTGCCAGCGGGGTGGGAGGAGGCTACACCTTC.